The present entry profiles one T cell receptor (beta chain) with its context. Its antigen remains unidentified. This may stem from a read error, because a much larger clone lies one nucleotide away. This sample's RNA came from whole unsorted tissue. Distant lung tissue was collected more than 3 cm away from the tumor edge. Chemotherapy-naive patients with new lung cancer underwent thoracic surgery in China, August–November 2014. The library came from three nested PCR rounds adapted from ARM-PCR protocols. TCRdb redid the calling of the multiplex PCR reads with MiXCR, one entry per CDR3 protein. The data show fewer than 100,000 distinct CDR3 sequences, with around 80% seen just once and roughly half held by the top ten. Germline values: CDR1 GTSNPN, CDR2 SVGIG (reference sequence). The CDR3 consists of 15 residues. The sample belongs to a study of tumor and adjacent non-tumor tissue in lung cancer. About the study: On average, productive TCRbeta reads reached roughly 3.9 million per sample.

The study, taken as a whole, reports: TCR diversity was significantly greater in tumor than normal lung tissue.

This chain connects TRBV30 to TRBJ2-7, with 12 bases aligning to TRBD1. Sample: distant non-tumor lung tissue. This receptor was identified in a man between 60 and 70 years old with non-small cell lung cancer. In nucleotides, the CDR3 is TGTGCCCGGAGTGTAATTGGGACAGGGGGCTCCGAGCAGTACTTC. Amino acid sequence: CARSVIGTGGSEQYF.